This T cell receptor beta chain was observed in a study of identifying expanded T cells in peripheral blood. V was pared by 4 bases and J by 0 bases, with 21 bases between. There are 18 residues in the CDR3. Germline V CDR1 and CDR2: LNHDA, SQIVND (reference sequence). Sequencing was performed with immunoSEQ multiplex PCR; in TCRdb, only in-frame clones are kept and a portion is missing. The sample lists some 93,000 clones; approximately 86% were seen once. V gene TRBV19 combines with J gene TRBJ1-2, with D tentatively TRBD1 (6 bases). Sequencing used blood. The receptor was derived from a person between 18 and 69 years old in good health. DNA for the CDR3: TGTGCCAGTAGTACCGGACAGCCTGGATTACCTACTAACTATGGCTACACCTTC. Translating it yields CASSTGQPGLPTNYGYTF.